The rows below give T cell receptor beta chains drawn from one sample of a study of technical replicates of blood from several donors. Measured with immunoSEQ multiplex PCR; TCRdb has only the in-frame clones, and not every one. The table has tens of thousands of clones, around 92% seen once. Sequenced sample: T cells isolated from PBMCs. All receptors derive from a human donor in good health. Some clones in this sample may be carry-over from other donors' samples. Both conserved end residues are part of each CDR3. D genes are given only for firm matches. Clone size appears in some rows only: once, few, many, or a class for an expanded clone.

TRBV7-8	TRBD2	TRBJ2-3	NA	13	CASSWGTSNTQYF	TGTGCCAGCAGCTGGGGGACTAGTAATACGCAGTATTTT
TRBV18	NA	TRBJ2-5	NA	15	CASSPPPRGGETQYF	TGTGCCAGCTCACCACCGCCCAGGGGTGGAGAGACCCAGTACTTC
TRBV7-9	NA	TRBJ1-1	NA	13	CASLVGENTEAFF	TGTGCCAGCCTGGTCGGGGAGAACACTGAAGCTTTCTTT
TRBV11-2	NA	TRBJ2-1	NA	13	CASSPGLATEQFF	TGTGCCAGCAGCCCGGGACTGGCAACAGAGCAGTTCTTC
TRBV28	TRBD1	TRBJ2-5	NA	15	CASSGVGQGRETQYF	TGTGCCAGCAGTGGGGTGGGACAGGGGAGAGAGACCCAGTACTTC
TRBV7-9	NA	TRBJ1-1	NA	15	CASIAQLGRGVQAFF	TGTGCCAGCATTGCGCAGCTCGGGAGGGGGGTTCAAGCTTTCTTT
TRBV30	TRBD1	TRBJ1-2	NA	15	CASSGTGTPNYGYTF	TGTGCCTCCTCCGGGACAGGGACTCCAAACTATGGCTACACCTTC
TRBV9	NA	TRBJ1-5	NA	16	CASTNVGRDGNQPQHF	TGTGCCAGCACCAACGTGGGGAGGGACGGGAATCAGCCCCAGCATTTT
TRBV9	TRBD1	TRBJ2-2	NA	17	CASSVAPGQGVTGELFF	TGTGCCAGCAGCGTAGCCCCTGGACAGGGAGTCACCGGGGAGCTGTTTTTT
TRBV29-1	TRBD1	TRBJ1-2	NA	15	CSVVYLTGDFDGYTF	TGCAGCGTTGTTTACTTGACAGGGGATTTCGATGGCTACACCTTC
TRBV19	TRBD2	TRBJ2-1	once	15	CASSIGLAGQTEQFF	TGTGCCAGTAGTATCGGACTAGCGGGACAGACTGAGCAGTTCTTC
TRBV7-6	TRBD2	TRBJ2-7	NA	15	CASSLSATSVYEQYF	TGTGCCAGCAGCTTATCAGCCACTAGCGTCTACGAGCAGTACTTC
TRBV28	TRBD1	TRBJ1-5	once	16	CASSLGQGLSNQPQHF	TGTGCCAGCAGTTTGGGACAGGGACTTAGCAATCAGCCCCAGCATTTT
TRBV5-1	NA	TRBJ2-2	once	17	CASSLTPFVGSTGELFF	TGCGCCAGCAGCTTAACTCCTTTCGTAGGGAGCACCGGGGAGCTGTTTTTT
TRBV25-1	NA	TRBJ2-3	NA	15	CASSDTGRVTDTQYF	TGTGCCAGCAGTGATACAGGCAGAGTCACAGATACGCAGTATTTT
TRBV18	NA	TRBJ1-1	NA	16	CASSLVALVQGTEAFF	TGTGCCAGCTCACTAGTGGCATTGGTGCAGGGGACTGAAGCTTTCTTT
TRBV9	NA	TRBJ2-6	many	16	CASSVGSGSGANVLTF	TGTGCCAGCAGCGTAGGTTCGGGCTCTGGGGCCAACGTCCTGACTTTC
TRBV19	TRBD1	TRBJ1-2	NA	14	CASSQTGGGYGYTF	TGTGCCAGTAGTCAGACAGGGGGAGGTTATGGCTACACCTTC
TRBV4-1	NA	TRBJ2-1	once	15	CASSQVGVTYNEQFF	TGCGCCAGCAGCCAAGTGGGAGTCACCTACAATGAGCAGTTCTTC
TRBV7-8	TRBD2	TRBJ2-7	NA	16	CASSPKELANLVEQYF	TGTGCCAGCAGCCCGAAAGAACTAGCGAACTTGGTCGAGCAGTACTTC
TRBV7-9	NA	TRBJ1-6	few	16	CASTFSRGIDNSPLHF	TGTGCCAGCACCTTCAGCAGGGGTATAGACAATTCACCCCTCCACTTT
TRBV9	NA	TRBJ1-1	NA	15	CASSVDGGGNTEAFF	TGTGCCAGCAGCGTAGATGGGGGGGGGAACACTGAAGCTTTCTTT
TRBV19	TRBD1	TRBJ1-2	NA	13	CASRGQGAYGYTF	TGTGCCAGTAGAGGGCAGGGGGCTTACGGCTACACCTTC
TRBV19	TRBD2	TRBJ2-2	NA	16	CASSIRATGRGGELFF	TGTGCCAGTAGTATCCGAGCTACCGGGAGGGGCGGGGAGCTGTTTTTT
TRBV25-1	NA	TRBJ2-3	NA	13	CASSAQLADTQYF	TGTGCCAGCAGTGCCCAACTAGCAGATACGCAGTATTTT
TRBV18	NA	TRBJ2-1	NA	16	CASSPPPGARYNEQFF	TGTGCCAGCTCACCACCGCCGGGAGCTCGATACAATGAGCAGTTCTTC
TRBV5-1	TRBD1	TRBJ1-5	once	15	CASSKGTGGNQPQHF	TGCGCCAGCAGCAAAGGGACAGGGGGCAATCAGCCCCAGCATTTT
TRBV7-6	TRBD2	TRBJ2-1	NA	18	CASSLELAGVVSYNEQFF	TGTGCCAGCAGCTTAGAACTAGCGGGAGTCGTTTCCTACAATGAGCAGTTCTTC
TRBV25-1	TRBD2	TRBJ2-1	NA	16	CASSEPPSGRATEQFF	TGTGCCAGCAGTGAACCTCCTAGCGGGAGGGCCACTGAGCAGTTCTTC
TRBV11-3	NA	TRBJ2-2	NA	15	CASSLVISGSGELFF	TGTGCCAGCAGCCTAGTGATTAGCGGTTCCGGGGAGCTGTTTTTT
TRBV29-1	NA	TRBJ2-7	NA	15	CSVEDSKTDSYEQYF	TGCAGCGTTGAAGATTCTAAGACGGACAGCTACGAGCAGTACTTC
TRBV10-3	NA	TRBJ1-3	NA	13	CAISELNGNTIYF	TGTGCCATCAGTGAGTTAAATGGAAACACCATATATTTT
TRBV28	TRBD2	TRBJ2-7	NA	15	CASSFERELGYEQYF	TGTGCCAGCAGTTTTGAGCGGGAGTTAGGGTACGAGCAGTACTTC
TRBV5-1	NA	TRBJ1-2	once	15	CASSIRQFSDYGYTF	TGCGCCAGCAGCATTCGACAATTTTCCGACTATGGCTACACCTTC
TRBV2	NA	TRBJ2-3	NA	16	CASSFLTQGGTDTQYF	TGTGCCAGCTCGTTTCTCACACAGGGCGGCACAGATACGCAGTATTTT
TRBV18	NA	TRBJ2-2	NA	15	CASSPFRGNTGELFF	TGTGCCAGCTCACCATTTCGGGGGAACACCGGGGAGCTGTTTTTT
TRBV29-1	NA	TRBJ2-2	NA	13	CSAAETSAGELFF	TGCAGCGCCGCCGAAACTAGTGCCGGGGAGCTGTTTTTT
TRBV6-4	NA	TRBJ1-1	NA	13	CARTPRQETEAFF	TGTGCCAGGACCCCTCGACAGGAAACTGAAGCTTTCTTT
TRBV11-3	NA	TRBJ2-7	NA	15	CASSFGATSSYEQYF	TGTGCCAGCAGCTTTGGGGCCACGAGCTCCTACGAGCAGTACTTC
TRBV30	TRBD2	TRBJ2-7	once	15	CAWSQPGLADYEQYF	TGTGCCTGGAGTCAACCGGGACTAGCGGACTACGAGCAGTACTTC
TRBV27	TRBD1	TRBJ1-1	NA	15	CASSLAPGQVREAFF	TGTGCCAGCAGTTTAGCCCCGGGACAGGTCCGTGAAGCTTTCTTT
TRBV7-9	NA	TRBJ2-1	NA	16	CASTVNEGGSYNEQFF	TGTGCCAGCACCGTAAACGAGGGTGGCTCCTACAATGAGCAGTTCTTC